Shown below are 29 T cell receptor beta chains from a single sample sequenced in a study of cytomegalovirus exposure and HLA in healthy donors. Use of 60 Vbeta and 13 Jbeta primers characterized the PCR. Libraries were prepared by immunoSEQ multiplex PCR; TCRdb keeps only in-frame clonotypes and omits some of them. The sample shows about 120,000 clones, less than 10% of them seen only once. Sequencing was done on a sample of PBMCs. These receptors came from a woman aged 35 to 49 in good health and CMV-seropositive.

The chain has TRBV19 and TRBJ1-5; 8 bases line up with TRBD1. Looked up from germline, CDR1 is LNHDA and CDR2 is SQIVND (reference sequence). The CDR3 spans 13 residues. V shed 4 bases, J shed 5 bases, and the junction held 1 base outside the gene matches. The CDR3 here is CASSTDRDQPQHF. As DNA, the CDR3 is TGTGCCAGTAGTACGGACAGGGATCAGCCCCAGCATTTT.

This chain uses TRBV7-6 with TRBJ2-1; D possibly corresponds to TRBD1 (6 bases). CDR1 and CDR2 from the germline V gene are SGHVS and FNYEAQ. Deletions cut 4 bases from V and 5 bases from J, with 12 bases between. The CDR3 totals 14 residues. CDR3 protein: CASSYTGNNNEQFF. The CDR3 DNA reads TGTGCCAGCAGCTATACAGGGAACAACAATGAGCAGTTCTTC.

The chain joins TRBV7-9 to TRBJ1-4, with D possibly being TRBD1 (6 bases). The germline CDR1 and CDR2 sequences are SEHNR and FQNEAQ (reference sequence). Deletions cut 4 bases from V and 8 bases from J, with 26 bases between. The CDR3 length is 18 residues. The CDR3 coding sequence is TGTGCCAGCAGCTCCGACGGGGACAATTCTTTCAGGCCGGAAAAACTGTTTTTT. Protein sequence: CASSSDGDNSFRPEKLFF.

This clone was observed a few times. The V call is TRBV18, the J call TRBJ2-3, with 10 bases identical to TRBD1. The CDR3 spans 15 residues. J gave up 4 bases and V 10 bases, and 11 bases lay outside the gene matches. Looked up from germline, CDR1 is KGHSH and CDR2 is LQKENI. CDR3 nucleotide sequence: TGTGCCACCCGAAGTGACAGGGGGCCCGCAGATACGCAGTATTTT. Translated: CATRSDRGPADTQYF.

The chain has TRBV6-5 and TRBJ1-2; D gene unclear. V shed 6 bases and J shed 3 bases, with 17 bases lying between them. In germline, CDR1 is MNHEY, CDR2 SVGAGI. The CDR3 is made up of 15 amino acids. The CDR3 spells CASSLDTPGDYGYTF. For the CDR3, the DNA is TGTGCCAGCAGCCTCGACACTCCCGGGGACTATGGCTACACCTTC.

This clone was detected only a few times. The CDR3 DNA follows: TGTGCCAGCAGCAAGACGGGACACCCAGAATCCTACGAGCAGTACTTC. It translates to CASSKTGHPESYEQYF. The V call is TRBV5-5, the J call TRBJ2-7; a possible D gene is TRBD1 (6 bases). Germline V gene lookup returns CDR1 SGHKS and CDR2 YYEKEE (reference sequence). This CDR3 region has 16 residues. V was pared by 4 bases and J by 1 base, with 18 bases between.

This clone turned up a few times. The gene calls are TRBV30 and TRBJ1-3; D is undetermined. V dropped 0 bases and J dropped 2 bases, with 8 bases sitting between them. Germline lookup yields CDR1 GTSNPN and CDR2 SVGIG (reference sequence). This CDR3 is built from 14 residues. CDR3 region: CAWSVRRAGNTIYF. CDR3 coding DNA: TGTGCCTGGAGTGTAAGGAGGGCTGGAAACACCATATATTTT.

The rearrangement joins TRBV18 to TRBJ2-2; D is possibly TRBD1 (6 bases). The ends were cut back, 7 bases at V and 5 bases at J, with 8 bases in the middle. CDR1 KGHSH and CDR2 LQKENI come from the germline V gene. CDR3 length: 12 residues. The CDR3 DNA reads TGTGCCAGCTTACAGGGAACCGGGGAGCTGTTTTTT. Translated: CASLQGTGELFF.

This clone has a handful of counts. Different DNA sequences within this sample yield the same CDR3. This sequence joins TRBV27 and TRBJ2-7, with TRBD1 matching 9 bases. CDR1 is MNHEY and CDR2 is SMNVEV in the germline V gene (reference sequence). The CDR3 contains 14 residues. V dropped 3 bases and J dropped 4; count of bases not matched to a gene: 4. CDR3 region: CASSLGDRGYEQYF. CDR3 nucleotides: TGTGCCAGCAGTTTGGGCGACAGGGGGTACGAGCAGTACTTC.

The chain has TRBV6-1 and TRBJ1-2; TRBD1 matches at 9 bases. Looked up from germline, CDR1 is MNHNS and CDR2 is SASEGT. Germline trimming cut 6 bases from V and 6 bases from J; bases unmatched to any gene: 5. The CDR3 spans 13 residues. CDR3 sequence: CASRPRTGDGYTF. The CDR3 DNA sequence: TGTGCCAGCAGACCCCGGACAGGGGATGGCTACACCTTC.

This clone came up a few times. V and J are TRBV7-2 and TRBJ1-1; no clear D gene. V lost 5 bases and J lost 4, with 14 bases in between. Germline CDR1 SGHTA, CDR2 FQGNSA. The length of the CDR3 is 14 residues. CDR3 DNA sequence: TGTGCCAGCAGCGCCTCGGGTGGCGGCACTGAAGCTTTCTTT. It encodes CASSASGGGTEAFF.

This sequence joins TRBV10-3 and TRBJ2-1; 9 nucleotides align to TRBD2. Losses at the gene ends were 2 bases for V and 8 bases for J; bases not matched to a gene: 7. Germline V CDR1 and CDR2: ENHRY, SYGVKD. The length of the CDR3 is 15 residues. CDR3 amino acids: CAISEGLAGDHEQFF. The CDR3 bases are TGTGCCATCAGTGAGGGGTTAGCGGGGGACCATGAGCAGTTCTTC.

This clone was detected only a few times. The chain combines TRBV5-4 with TRBJ2-3, with TRBD1 matching over 8 bases. Germline CDR1 is SGHNT and CDR2 is YYREEE (reference sequence). The CDR3 contains 16 residues. Unmatched junction bases numbered 11, after V lost 5 bases and J lost 3 bases. This CDR3 reads CASSRIGQGKTDTQYF. CDR3 coding DNA: TGTGCCAGCAGTCGGATAGGACAGGGTAAGACAGATACGCAGTATTTT.

The table lists this clone with a few counts. The V gene is TRBV19, the J gene TRBJ2-7, with D possibly matching TRBD2 (7 bases). Germline values: CDR1 LNHDA, CDR2 SQIVND (reference sequence). The germline V and J ends were trimmed by 1 base and 6 bases, with 13 bases remaining between them. The CDR3 is made up of 14 amino acids. CDR3 DNA: TGTGCCAGTAGTATAGTAGGGGGGGCCGGCGAGCAGTACTTC. Amino acid sequence: CASSIVGGAGEQYF.

This clone was recorded at least ten times. The chain joins TRBV6-4 to TRBJ2-3, with 11 nucleotides matching TRBD1. The ends lost 2 bases at V and 5 bases at J; junction bases unmatched: 9. CDR3 length equals 17 residues. Germline-derived CDR1 and CDR2 are MRHNA and SNTAGT. The CDR3 nucleotides read TGTGCCAGCAGTGACGACGCGGGACAGGGGGGGGGAGATACGCAGTATTTT. It codes for CASSDDAGQGGGDTQYF.

The chain couples TRBV9 to TRBJ2-2; D ambiguous. V was clipped by 4 bases and J by 0 bases, with 7 bases between them. Looked up from germline, CDR1 is SGDLS and CDR2 is YYNGEE. The CDR3 runs 14 residues. The CDR3 sequence is CASSSATNTGELFF. The CDR3 nucleotides are TGTGCCAGCAGCTCCGCTACGAACACCGGGGAGCTGTTTTTT.

Only a few counts were recorded for this clone. V is TRBV6-5 and J is TRBJ1-1; 10 bases align to TRBD1. Germline V gene data show CDR1 as MNHEY and CDR2 as SVGAGI. There are 12 residues in the CDR3. The V and J ends lost 6 bases and 10 bases, in that order; junction bases with no gene match: 5. The chain's CDR3 is CASSDRGRGAFF. CDR3 nucleotides: TGTGCCAGCAGCGACAGGGGGCGCGGAGCTTTCTTT.

The table lists this clone with a few counts. V gene TRBV7-8 combines with J gene TRBJ1-4; D gene ambiguous. Germline V lookup: CDR1 SGHVS, CDR2 FQNEAQ. This CDR3 is built from 12 residues. Trimming shortened V by 1 base and J by 8 bases, and 5 bases separated the two germline ends. The CDR3 region has the DNA TGTGCCAGCAGCTTAGTAACAGAAAAACTGTTTTTT. Protein product: CASSLVTEKLFF.

This clone was observed a few times. The V call is TRBV29-1, the J call TRBJ2-1; 10 bases fit TRBD2. With V trimmed by 4 bases and J by 4 bases, 4 bases remained unmatched. Germline V gene sequence: CDR1 SQVTM, CDR2 ANQGSEA. The CDR3 is 14 amino acids. This CDR3 is CSVGRTSGYNEQFF. CDR3 DNA: TGCAGCGTTGGAAGGACTAGCGGATACAATGAGCAGTTCTTC.

This clone was seen only a few times. J is TRBJ2-2 and V is TRBV5-1, with 13 positions matching TRBD2. The CDR3 extends over 16 amino acids. The germline V gene encodes CDR1 SGHRS and CDR2 YFSETQ. The V gene end was trimmed by 3 bases and the J gene end by 4 bases; junction bases not matched to a gene: 3. CDR3 nucleotides: TGCGCCAGCAGCTCAACTAGCGGGGGGGTCACCGGGGAGCTGTTTTTT. Its translation is CASSSTSGGVTGELFF.

This clone was recorded a few times. The J gene is TRBJ1-2, the V gene TRBV5-1; D uncertain. The V gene's germline CDR1 is SGHRS and CDR2 YFSETQ. The CDR3 spans 13 residues. V was shortened by 4 bases and J by 0 bases, with 7 bases between the two germline ends. The CDR3 spells CASSKEANYGYTF. The CDR3, as DNA: TGCGCCAGCAGCAAAGAGGCTAACTATGGCTACACCTTC.

The V and J genes are TRBV27 and TRBJ2-2; 10 bases agree with TRBD1. CDR1 and CDR2 (germline): MNHEY, SMNVEV (reference sequence). The CDR3 is made up of 17 amino acids. With 5 bases clipped from V and 0 bases from J, the junction kept 6 bases outside the gene matches. CDR3 loop: CASSPDRGYANTGELFF. In DNA form, the CDR3 reads TGTGCCAGCAGTCCGGACAGGGGGTATGCGAACACCGGGGAGCTGTTTTTT.

This clone was observed a handful of times. The chain is built from TRBV28 and TRBJ2-7, with 8 bases lining up with TRBD2. CDR1 and CDR2 from the germline V gene are MDHEN and SYDVKM. The CDR3 sequence is 15 residues long. V was pared by 2 bases and J by 4 bases, with 7 bases of the junction left unmatched. The CDR3 nucleotides read TGTGCCAGCAGTTTAAACCGGGGGGGAATATACGAGCAGTACTTC. This translates into CASSLNRGGIYEQYF.

A few counts support this clone. The chain carries TRBV7-3 and TRBJ2-1; no clear D. V dropped 3 bases and J dropped 9 bases, with 12 bases sitting between them. From germline, CDR1 is SGHTA and CDR2 FQGTGA. The CDR3 totals 13 residues. The DNA of the CDR3 is TGTGCCAGCAGCTTGCAAAAGTACGGTGAGCAGTTCTTC. Translating gives CASSLQKYGEQFF.

The rearrangement links TRBV5-1 to TRBJ2-2, with TRBD1 as a possible D gene (6 bases). Germline V gene lookup returns CDR1 SGHRS and CDR2 YFSETQ. CDR3 length equals 15 residues. V lost 0 bases and J 5 bases, leaving 11 bases between the germline ends. The DNA of the CDR3 is TGCGCCAGCAGCTTGGCTCCAGGGGAGACCGGGGAGCTGTTTTTT. Translating it yields CASSLAPGETGELFF.

The sample holds a few counts of this clone. This chain connects TRBV18 to TRBJ1-3; TRBD1 matches at 8 bases. With 3 bases clipped from V and 2 bases from J, the junction kept 3 bases outside the gene matches. The V gene's germline CDR1 is KGHSH and CDR2 LQKENI. CDR3 length equals 15 residues. DNA for the CDR3: TGTGCCAGCTCACCTATGACAGGGGCTGGAAACACCATATATTTT. Amino acid sequence: CASSPMTGAGNTIYF.

The CDR3 nucleotides are TGTGCCAGCAGCTCTAGGACTAGAAGCGATGAGCAGTTCTTC. Translating gives CASSSRTRSDEQFF. V is TRBV7-8 and J is TRBJ2-1, with 7 bases lining up with TRBD2. With V trimmed by 4 bases and J by 8 bases, 8 bases remained unmatched. This CDR3 is 14 amino acids long. Germline assignment: CDR1 SGHVS and CDR2 FQNEAQ.

The rearrangement links TRBV19 to TRBJ2-7; possible D gene TRBD1, 6 bases. Deletions cut 3 bases from V and 9 bases from J, with 15 bases between. CDR1 LNHDA and CDR2 SQIVND come from the germline V gene (reference sequence). The CDR3 totals 13 residues. The CDR3 DNA follows: TGTGCCAGTAGTATGGACAGTAGATCCACGCAGTACTTC. It codes for CASSMDSRSTQYF.

This clone turned up a few times. The rearrangement uses TRBV9 and TRBJ1-2, with D possibly TRBD1 on 6 matching bases. CDR3 size: 17 residues. V shed 1 base and J shed 1 base, with 17 bases lying between them. Germline V gives CDR1 SGDLS, CDR2 YYNGEE. The DNA of the CDR3 is TGTGCCAGCAGCGTACACCCCGCCGGACAGAGTAACTATGGCTACACCTTC. Translation: CASSVHPAGQSNYGYTF.